This T cell receptor (beta chain) was retrieved from a study of shared T cell receptors in the human thymus. The CDR3 is 18 amino acids. In germline, CDR1 is MGHRA, CDR2 YSYEKL. J was trimmed by 2 bases and V by 0 bases; bases with no gene match: 10. This clone has a handful of counts. Here immunoSEQ multiplex PCR was the method, and the copy in TCRdb shows in-frame clones only, minus some. Of roughly 550,000 clones listed, about 84% were seen once; the top ten hold roughly 0.013%. This sample was also put to use in a study of human thymus T cells.

J is TRBJ2-1 and V is TRBV4-1; 7 bases line up with TRBD2. The sequencing sample was made of thymocytes. The clonotype originates from a boy younger than two with a congenital heart defect. This CDR3 reads CASSQDILTSCAYNEQFF. The DNA for the CDR3 is TGCGCCAGCAGCCAAGACATCTTGACTAGCTGCGCCTACAATGAGCAGTTCTTC.